Each of the 15 T cell receptor beta chains below was sequenced from the same sample in a study of T cell repertoires in cytomegalovirus infection. One entry per CDR3 protein results from TCRdb running MiXCR on the reads. The profile shows around 310,000 distinct CDR3 sequences, about 29% of them singletons. Their cognate antigens are unknown. Material: cultured PBMCs, obtained from culture after CMV antigen stimulation. All receptors derive from a human donor in good health (CMV status not recorded). Some clones in this sample may be carry-over from other donors' samples.

This clonotype occurred once. DNA for the CDR3: TGTGCCAGCAGCTTGTCGCTGTCGGTTGTCTATAATTCACCCCTCCACTTT. Protein sequence: CASSLSLSVVYNSPLHF. The chain uses TRBV5-6 and TRBJ1-6; D is uncertain. The germline V and J ends were trimmed by 1 base and 3 bases, with 14 bases remaining between them. The CDR3 length is 17 residues. Per the germline V gene, CDR1 is SGHDT and CDR2 is YYEEEE.

This clonotype occurred a few times. The chain recombines TRBV28 with TRBJ1-1, with D unclear. The V end was cut by 3 bases, the J end by 7 bases, with 9 bases between. There are 12 residues in the CDR3. The germline V gene has CDR1 MDHEN and CDR2 SYDVKM. Here the CDR3 DNA reads TGTGCCAGCAGTTTGGAGGGAATTGAAGCTTTCTTT. As protein: CASSLEGIEAFF.

This clonotype turned up a few times. CDR3 residues: CASSLVANNEQFF. Written as DNA, the CDR3 is TGTGCCAGCAGCTTAGTGGCAAATAATGAGCAGTTCTTC. The gene calls are TRBV7-3 and TRBJ2-1; D ambiguous. The CDR3 is 13 amino acids. Germline values: CDR1 SGHTA, CDR2 FQGTGA. V gave up 2 bases and J gave up 7 bases, with 9 bases separating them.

V and J are TRBV20-1 and TRBJ2-6, with D perhaps TRBD1 (5 bases). The CDR3 runs to 18 residues. Trimming took off 1 base at V and 1 base at J, with 17 bases between the two ends. Per the germline V gene, CDR1 is DFQATT and CDR2 is SNEGSKA (reference sequence). The CDR3 sequence: CSARVVGLSRSGANVLTF. The CDR3 region has the DNA TGCAGTGCTAGAGTAGTGGGGCTTTCTCGTTCTGGGGCCAACGTCCTGACTTTC.

At least ten counts were recorded for this clonotype. The V gene is TRBV11-2, the J gene TRBJ1-4, with D perhaps matching TRBD1 (5 bases). Germline values: CDR1 SGHAT, CDR2 FQNNGV. V lost 6 bases and J 2 bases, leaving 10 bases between the germline ends. The CDR3 extends over 14 amino acids. Here the CDR3 reads CASRGTATNEKLFF. As DNA, the CDR3 is TGTGCCAGCAGAGGGACGGCGACTAATGAAAAACTGTTTTTT. Looking up the rest from reference TRBV11-2 and TRBJ1-4 gives the full variable domain: EAGVAQSPRYKIIEKRQSVAFWCNPISGHATLYWYQQILGQGPKLLIQFQNNGVVDDSQLPKDRFSAERLKGVDSTLKIQPAKLEDSAVYLCASRGTATNEKLFFGSGTQLSVL.

This clonotype has just a few counts. The rearrangement links TRBV7-2 to TRBJ2-5; 12 bases are shared with TRBD2. The germline V gene encodes CDR1 SGHTA and CDR2 FQGNSA. The CDR3 is 18 residues long. With V trimmed by 4 bases and J by 4 bases, 13 bases remained unmatched. The CDR3 region has the DNA TGTGCCAGCAGCTGGCTCCCCCACGGGGGACTAGCGGGAGAGACCCAGTACTTC. It specifies CASSWLPHGGLAGETQYF.

The chain couples TRBV18 to TRBJ2-1; D tentatively fits TRBD1 or TRBD2 (5 bases each). The germline V and J ends were trimmed by 2 bases and 9 bases, with 17 bases remaining between them. The V gene's germline CDR1 is KGHSH and CDR2 LQKENI. This CDR3 region has 15 residues. In DNA, the CDR3 is TGTGCCAGCTCACCATCTACAGGCGTCGGGGTTGAGCAGTTCTTC. This sequence encodes CASSPSTGVGVEQFF.

The chain carries TRBV25-1 and TRBJ2-7, with TRBD1 as a possible D gene (5 bases). Germline V gene data show CDR1 as MGHDK and CDR2 as SYGVNS. The CDR3 totals 14 residues. Trimming shortened V by 7 bases and J by 2 bases, and 15 bases separated the two germline ends. CDR3 region: CASTPMAGTYEQYF. CDR3 nucleotides: TGTGCCAGCACTCCGATGGCAGGGACCTACGAGCAGTACTTC.

This clonotype has more than one count but fewer than ten. CDR3 DNA sequence: TGTGCCACCTCCCGGGGGCCCACAGATACGCAGTATTTT. Amino acid sequence: CATSRGPTDTQYF. The chain is built from TRBV7-2 and TRBJ2-3; D could derive from TRBD1 or TRBD2 (6 bases each). V was clipped by 10 bases and J by 2 bases, with 13 bases between them. CDR3 length equals 13 residues. CDR1 and CDR2 from the germline V gene are SGHTA and FQGNSA.

Only a few counts were recorded for this clonotype. The V and J genes are TRBV12-3 or TRBV12-4 and TRBJ2-5; perhaps TRBD2 as D (5 bases). V was trimmed by 3 bases and J by 5 bases, leaving 16 bases between them. The CDR3 is 15 residues long. CDR3 sequence (DNA): TGTGCCAGCAGTTTTAGGGCGGGCTCCCGGGAGACCCAGTACTTC. It codes for CASSFRAGSRETQYF.

The J gene is TRBJ1-6, the V gene TRBV19; TRBD1 is a possible D gene (5 bases). This CDR3 spans 13 amino acids. The ends were cut back, 5 bases at V and 9 bases at J, with 11 bases in the middle. The germline V gene encodes CDR1 LNHDA and CDR2 SQIVND (reference sequence). Here the CDR3 DNA reads TGTGCCAGTAGTCGACAGAACAGTTCACCCCTCCACTTT. Protein: CASSRQNSSPLHF.

This clonotype was counted at least ten times. The V call is TRBV7-6, the J call TRBJ1-1, with 7 bases that match TRBD1. CDR3 size: 14 residues. The J segment lost 7 bases and the V segment lost 5 bases, leaving 10 bases of the junction unmatched. In germline, CDR1 is SGHVS, CDR2 FNYEAQ. CDR3 protein: CASSQGQRAGEAFF. In DNA, the CDR3 is TGTGCCAGCAGCCAGGGACAGCGAGCGGGTGAAGCTTTCTTT. Supplemented by reference TRBV7-6 and TRBJ1-1, the full variable domain reads GAGVSQSPRYKVTKRGQDVALRCDPISGHVSLYWYRQALGQGPEFLTYFNYEAQQDKSGLPNDRFSAERPEGSISTLTIQRTEQRDSAMYRCASSQGQRAGEAFFGQGTRLTVV.

V usage is TRBV6-5 and J usage is TRBJ2-7; D might be TRBD1 or TRBD2, each matching 5 bases. The CDR3 totals 14 residues. The V and J ends lost 2 bases and 3 bases respectively, with 11 bases between them. The germline gives CDR1 MNHEY, CDR2 SVGAGI. The CDR3 DNA is TGTGCCAGCAGTTACAGGGGCGAGGGCTACGAGCAGTACTTC. It specifies CASSYRGEGYEQYF.

The chain employs TRBV5-1 and TRBJ2-3; D uncertain. The ends were cut back, 0 bases at V and 4 bases at J, with 15 bases in the middle. CDR3 length: 16 residues. CDR1 is SGHRS and CDR2 is YFSETQ in the germline V gene. The CDR3: CASSLEAILTADTQYF. CDR3 DNA sequence: TGCGCCAGCAGCTTGGAGGCCATACTCACGGCAGATACGCAGTATTTT. The entire variable domain, with the rest obtained from reference TRBV5-1 and TRBJ2-3, is as follows: KAGVTQTPRYLIKTRGQQVTLSCSPISGHRSVSWYQQTPGQGLQFLFEYFSETQRNKGNFPGRFSGRQFSNSRSEMNVSTLELGDSALYLCASSLEAILTADTQYFGPGTRLTVL.

The sample holds a few counts of this clonotype. V usage is TRBV19 and J usage is TRBJ2-2; a weak D match, TRBD2 (6 bases). The CDR3 extends over 15 amino acids. V was shortened by 4 bases and J by 4 bases, with 13 bases between the two germline ends. Per the germline V gene, CDR1 is LNHDA and CDR2 is SQIVND (reference sequence). DNA of the CDR3: TGTGCCAGTAGTACAACCGCCGGGGGCACCGGGGAGCTGTTTTTT. Translated: CASSTTAGGTGELFF. Full variable domain (remainder filled in from reference TRBV19 and TRBJ2-2): DGGITQSPKYLFRKEGQNVTLSCEQNLNHDAMYWYRQDPGQGLRLIYYSQIVNDFQKGDIAEGYSVSREKKESFPLTVTSAQKNPTAFYLCASSTTAGGTGELFFGEGSRLTVL.